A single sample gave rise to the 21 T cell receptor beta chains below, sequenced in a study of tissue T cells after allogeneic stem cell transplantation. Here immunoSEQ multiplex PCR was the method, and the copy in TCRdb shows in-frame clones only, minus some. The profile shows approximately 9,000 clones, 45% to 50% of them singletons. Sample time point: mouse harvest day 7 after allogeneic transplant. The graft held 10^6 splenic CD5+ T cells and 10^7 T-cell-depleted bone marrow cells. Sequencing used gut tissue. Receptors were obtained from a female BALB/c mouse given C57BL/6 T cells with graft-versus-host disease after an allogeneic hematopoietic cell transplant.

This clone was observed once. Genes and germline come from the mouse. The sequenced part of the CDR3 DNA is TGTGCCAGCAGTCTTAGGGAAACAGAAGTCTTC. Protein product: CASSLRETEVF. The whole CDR3 region reads CASSLRETEVFF. The chain carries TRBV26 and TRBJ1-1; D ambiguous. The read halts 1 residue ahead of the CDR3 end, with the missing end drawn from the germline J gene. CDR1 is KGHPV and CDR2 is FQNQEV in the germline V gene (reference sequence). This CDR3 contains 12 residues. Trimming shortened V by 3 bases and J by 5 bases, and 7 bases separated the two germline ends.

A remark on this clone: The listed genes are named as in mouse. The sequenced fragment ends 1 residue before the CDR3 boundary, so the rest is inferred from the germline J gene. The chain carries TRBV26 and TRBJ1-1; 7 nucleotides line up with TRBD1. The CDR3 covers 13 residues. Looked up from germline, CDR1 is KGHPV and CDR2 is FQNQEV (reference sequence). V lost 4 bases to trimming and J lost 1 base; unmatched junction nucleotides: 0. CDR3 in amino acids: CASSRTGNTEVFF. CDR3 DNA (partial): TGTGCCAGCAGTCGGACAGGGAACACAGAAGTCTTC.

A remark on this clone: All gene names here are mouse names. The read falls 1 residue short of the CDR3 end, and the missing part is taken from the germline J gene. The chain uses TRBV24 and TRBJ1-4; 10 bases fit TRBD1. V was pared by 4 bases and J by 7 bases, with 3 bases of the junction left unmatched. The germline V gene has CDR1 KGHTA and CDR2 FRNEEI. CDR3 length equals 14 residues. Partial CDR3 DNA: TGTGCCAGCAGTCCGGGACAGGGGACCGAAAGATTATTT. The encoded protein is CASSPGQGTERLF. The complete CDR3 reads CASSPGQGTERLFF.

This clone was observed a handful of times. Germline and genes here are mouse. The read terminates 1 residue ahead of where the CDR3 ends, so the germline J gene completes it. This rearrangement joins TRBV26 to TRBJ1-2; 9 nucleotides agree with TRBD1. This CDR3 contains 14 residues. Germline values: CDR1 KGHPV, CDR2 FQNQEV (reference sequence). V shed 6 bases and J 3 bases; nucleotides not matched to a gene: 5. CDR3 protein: CASRWTGVDSDYTF. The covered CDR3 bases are TGTGCCAGCAGGTGGACAGGGGTGGACTCCGACTACACC.

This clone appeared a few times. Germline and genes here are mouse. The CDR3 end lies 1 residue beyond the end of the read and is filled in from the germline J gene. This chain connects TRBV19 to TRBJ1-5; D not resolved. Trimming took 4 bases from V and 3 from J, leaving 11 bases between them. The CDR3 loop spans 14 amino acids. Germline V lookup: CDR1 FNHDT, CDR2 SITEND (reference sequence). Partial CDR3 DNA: TGTGCCAGCAGTCCCCCCAGGACCAACCAGGCTCCGCTT. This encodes CASSPPRTNQAPL. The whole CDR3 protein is CASSPPRTNQAPLF.

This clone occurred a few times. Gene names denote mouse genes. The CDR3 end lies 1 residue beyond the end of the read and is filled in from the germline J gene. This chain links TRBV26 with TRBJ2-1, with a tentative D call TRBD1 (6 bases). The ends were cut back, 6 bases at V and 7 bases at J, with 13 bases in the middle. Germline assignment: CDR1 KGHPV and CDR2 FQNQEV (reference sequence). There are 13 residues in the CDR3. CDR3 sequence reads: CASSRQDGAEQFF. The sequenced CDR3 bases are TGTGCCAGCAGCCGACAGGATGGAGCTGAGCAGTTC.

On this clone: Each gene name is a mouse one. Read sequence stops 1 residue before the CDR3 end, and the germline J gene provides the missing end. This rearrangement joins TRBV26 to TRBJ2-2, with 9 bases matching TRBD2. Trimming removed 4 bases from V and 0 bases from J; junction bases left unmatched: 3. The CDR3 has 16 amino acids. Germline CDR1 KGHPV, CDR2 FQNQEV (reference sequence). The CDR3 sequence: CASSPRLGANTGQLYF. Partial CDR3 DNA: TGTGCCAGCAGTCCTCGACTGGGGGCAAACACCGGGCAGCTCTAC. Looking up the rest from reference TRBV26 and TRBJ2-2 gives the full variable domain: NSKVIQTPRYLVKGQGQKAKMRCIPEKGHPVVFWYQQNKNNEFKFLINFQNQEVLQQIDMTEKRFSAECPSNSPCSLEIQSSEAGDSALYLCASSPRLGANTGQLYFGEGSKLTVL.

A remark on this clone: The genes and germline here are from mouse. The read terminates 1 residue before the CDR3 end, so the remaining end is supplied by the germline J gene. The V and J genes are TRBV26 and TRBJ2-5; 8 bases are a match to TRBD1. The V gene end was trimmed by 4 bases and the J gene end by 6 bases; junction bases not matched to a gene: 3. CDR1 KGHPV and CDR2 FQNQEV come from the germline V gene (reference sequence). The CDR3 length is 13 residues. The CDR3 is CASSRQGRDTQYF. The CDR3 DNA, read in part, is TGTGCCAGCAGTCGACAGGGGAGGGACACCCAGTAC.

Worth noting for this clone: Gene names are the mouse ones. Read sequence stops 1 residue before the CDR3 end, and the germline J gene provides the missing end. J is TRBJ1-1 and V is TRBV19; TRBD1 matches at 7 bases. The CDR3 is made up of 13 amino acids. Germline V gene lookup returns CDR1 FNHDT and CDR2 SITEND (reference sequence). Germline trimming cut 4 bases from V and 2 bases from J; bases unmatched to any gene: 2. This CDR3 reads CASSWDSNTEVFF. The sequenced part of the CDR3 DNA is TGTGCCAGCAGTTGGGACAGCAACACAGAAGTCTTC.

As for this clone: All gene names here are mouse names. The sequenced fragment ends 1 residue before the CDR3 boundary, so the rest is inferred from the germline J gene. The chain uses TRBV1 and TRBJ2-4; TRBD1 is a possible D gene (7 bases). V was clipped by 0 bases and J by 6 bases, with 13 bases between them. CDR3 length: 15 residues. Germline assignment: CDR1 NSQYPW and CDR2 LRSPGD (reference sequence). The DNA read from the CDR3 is TGCACCTGCAGTGCAGATGAGGGGGCGCGGAACACCTTGTAC. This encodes CTCSADEGARNTLY. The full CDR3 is CTCSADEGARNTLYF. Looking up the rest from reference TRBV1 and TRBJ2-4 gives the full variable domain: VTLLEQNPRWRLVPRGQAVNLRCILKNSQYPWMSWYQQDLQKQLQWLFTLRSPGDKEVKSLPGADYLATRVTDTELRLQVANMSQGRTLYCTCSADEGARNTLYFGAGTRLSVL.

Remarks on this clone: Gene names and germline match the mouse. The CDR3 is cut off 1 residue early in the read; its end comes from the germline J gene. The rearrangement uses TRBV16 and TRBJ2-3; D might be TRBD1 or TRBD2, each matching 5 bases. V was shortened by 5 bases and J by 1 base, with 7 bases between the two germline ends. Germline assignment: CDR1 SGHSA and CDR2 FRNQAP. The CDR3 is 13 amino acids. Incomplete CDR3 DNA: TGTGCAAGCAGCCCGGGGGGTGCAGAAACGCTGTAT. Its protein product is CASSPGGAETLY. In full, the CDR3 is CASSPGGAETLYF.

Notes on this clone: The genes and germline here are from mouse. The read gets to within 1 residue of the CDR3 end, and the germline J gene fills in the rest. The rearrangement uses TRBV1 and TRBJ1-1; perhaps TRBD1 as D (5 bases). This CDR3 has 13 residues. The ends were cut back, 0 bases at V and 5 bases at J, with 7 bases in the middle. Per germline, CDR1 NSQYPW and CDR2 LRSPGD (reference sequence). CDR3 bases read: TGCACCTGCAGTGCAGAGAGGGGAACAGAAGTCTTC. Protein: CTCSAERGTEVF. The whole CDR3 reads CTCSAERGTEVFF.

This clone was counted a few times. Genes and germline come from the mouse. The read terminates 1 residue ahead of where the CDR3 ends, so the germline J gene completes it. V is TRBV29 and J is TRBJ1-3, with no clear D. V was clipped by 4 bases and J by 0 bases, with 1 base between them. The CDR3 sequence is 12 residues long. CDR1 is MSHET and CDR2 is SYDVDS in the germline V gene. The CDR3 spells CASSYSGNTLYF. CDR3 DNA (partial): TGTGCTAGCAGTTATTCTGGAAATACGCTCTAT.

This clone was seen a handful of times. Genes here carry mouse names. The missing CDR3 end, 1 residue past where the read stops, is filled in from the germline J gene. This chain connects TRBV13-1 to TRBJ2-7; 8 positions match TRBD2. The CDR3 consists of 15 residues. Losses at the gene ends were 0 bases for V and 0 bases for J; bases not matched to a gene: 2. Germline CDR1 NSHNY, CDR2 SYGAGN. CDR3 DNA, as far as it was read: TGTGCCAGCAGTGATGGACTGGGGATCTCCTATGAACAGTAC. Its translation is CASSDGLGISYEQY. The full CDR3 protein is CASSDGLGISYEQYF.

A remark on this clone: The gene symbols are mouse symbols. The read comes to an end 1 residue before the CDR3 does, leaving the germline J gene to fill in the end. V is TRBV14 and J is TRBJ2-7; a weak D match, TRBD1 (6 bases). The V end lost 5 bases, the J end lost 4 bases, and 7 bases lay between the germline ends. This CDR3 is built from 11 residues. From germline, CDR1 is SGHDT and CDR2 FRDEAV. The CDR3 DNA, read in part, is TGTGCCAGCAGCACAGGGTATGAACAGTAC. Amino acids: CASSTGYEQY. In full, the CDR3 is CASSTGYEQYF.

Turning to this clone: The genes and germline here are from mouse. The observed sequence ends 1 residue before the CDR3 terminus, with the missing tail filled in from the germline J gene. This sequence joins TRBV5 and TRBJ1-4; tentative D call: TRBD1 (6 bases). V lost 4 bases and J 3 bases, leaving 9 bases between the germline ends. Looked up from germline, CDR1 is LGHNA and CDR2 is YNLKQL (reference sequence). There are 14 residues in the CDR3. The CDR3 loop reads CASSPDRPNERLFF. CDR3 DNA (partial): TGTGCCAGCAGCCCGGACAGACCCAACGAAAGATTATTT.

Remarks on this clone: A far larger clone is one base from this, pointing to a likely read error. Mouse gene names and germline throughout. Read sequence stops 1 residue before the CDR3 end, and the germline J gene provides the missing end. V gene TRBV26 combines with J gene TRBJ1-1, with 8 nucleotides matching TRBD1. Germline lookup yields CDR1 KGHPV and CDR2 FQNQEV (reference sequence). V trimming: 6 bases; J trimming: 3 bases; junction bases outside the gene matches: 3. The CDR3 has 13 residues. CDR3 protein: CASRQQGDTEVFF. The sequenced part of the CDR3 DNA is TGTGCCAGCAGGCAACAGGGGGACACAGAAGTCTTC.

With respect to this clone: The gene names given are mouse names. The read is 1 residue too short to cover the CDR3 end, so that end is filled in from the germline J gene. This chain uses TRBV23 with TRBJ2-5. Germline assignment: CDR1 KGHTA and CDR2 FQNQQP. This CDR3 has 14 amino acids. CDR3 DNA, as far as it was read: TGCTCCAGCAGTCAATCGGACGGAAAAGACACCCAGTAC. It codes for CSSSQSDGKDTQY. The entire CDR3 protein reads CSSSQSDGKDTQYF. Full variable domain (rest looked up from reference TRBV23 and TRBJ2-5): DAAVTQKPRYLIKMKGQEAEMKCIPEKGHTAVFWYQQKQSKELKFLIYFQNQQPLDQIDMVKERFSAVCPSSSLCSLGIRTCEAEDSALYLCSSSQSDGKDTQYFGPGTRLLVL.

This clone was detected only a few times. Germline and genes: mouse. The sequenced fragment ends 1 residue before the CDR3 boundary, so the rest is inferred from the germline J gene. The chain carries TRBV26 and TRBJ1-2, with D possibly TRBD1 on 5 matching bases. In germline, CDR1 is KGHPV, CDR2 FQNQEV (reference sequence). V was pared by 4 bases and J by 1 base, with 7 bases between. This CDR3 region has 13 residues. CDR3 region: CASSPGLNSDYTF. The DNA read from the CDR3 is TGTGCCAGCAGTCCGGGACTAAACTCCGACTACACC.

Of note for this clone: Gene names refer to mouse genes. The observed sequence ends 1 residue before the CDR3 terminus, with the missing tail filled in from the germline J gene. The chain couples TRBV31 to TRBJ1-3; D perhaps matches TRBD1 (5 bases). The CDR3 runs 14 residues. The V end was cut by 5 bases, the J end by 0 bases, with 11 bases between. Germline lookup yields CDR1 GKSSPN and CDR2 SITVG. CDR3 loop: CAWVQTDSGNTLYF. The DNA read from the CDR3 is TGTGCCTGGGTCCAGACAGATTCTGGAAATACGCTCTAT.

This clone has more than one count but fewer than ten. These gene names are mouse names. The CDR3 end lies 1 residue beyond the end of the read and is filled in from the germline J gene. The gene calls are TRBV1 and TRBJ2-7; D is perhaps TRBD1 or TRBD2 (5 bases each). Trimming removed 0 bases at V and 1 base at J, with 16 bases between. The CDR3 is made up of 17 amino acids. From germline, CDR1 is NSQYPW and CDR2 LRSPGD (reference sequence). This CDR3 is CTCSADTGRGGSYEQYF. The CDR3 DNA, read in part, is TGCACCTGCAGTGCAGATACGGGGCGCGGGGGATCCTATGAACAGTAC.